The 8 T cell receptor beta chains below were found in one sample sequenced in a study of blood T cell repertoires in COVID-19. Method: immunoSEQ multiplex PCR; TCRdb's copy keeps in-frame clones and lacks some. The sample records about 260,000 clones, 85% to 90% being singletons. Material for sequencing was peripheral blood. Source of these receptors: a human donor in a cohort sampled during active COVID-19.

This clone was detected ten times or more. The chain is built from TRBV6-5 and TRBJ2-3, with D possibly matching TRBD2 (6 bases). This CDR3 has 14 amino acids. CDR1 is MNHEY and CDR2 is SVGAGI in the germline V gene. Trimming left V 6 bases short and J 6 bases short, with 16 bases between. CDR3 sequence: CASRTLAFRDTQYF. The CDR3 region has the DNA TGTGCCAGCAGGACTCTAGCGTTCCGCGATACGCAGTATTTT.

This rearrangement joins TRBV2 to TRBJ2-1, with a weak D call TRBD2 (5 bases). This CDR3 has 14 residues. Germline CDR1 and CDR2: SNHLY and FYNNEI. The germline V and J ends were trimmed by 4 bases and 15 bases, with 22 bases remaining between them. CDR3 sequence: CASSGTREALTWFF. CDR3 nucleotide sequence: TGTGCCAGCAGTGGGACTCGTGAAGCCCTCACATGGTTCTTC.

The chain has TRBV14 and TRBJ2-1; 10 bases map to TRBD2. The J segment lost 10 bases and the V segment lost 0 bases, leaving 6 bases of the junction unmatched. The V gene's germline CDR1 is SGHDN and CDR2 FVKESK. This CDR3 has 15 amino acids. CDR3 bases: TGTGCCAGCAGCCAAGATTTAGCGGGAGGTCGGGAGCAGTTCTTC. This sequence encodes CASSQDLAGGREQFF.

The chain couples TRBV4-3 to TRBJ1-3, with D possibly matching TRBD1 (6 bases). This CDR3 is 15 amino acids long. Deletions cut 0 bases from V and 8 bases from J, with 14 bases between. CDR1 is LGHNA, CDR2 YSLEER, per germline. CDR3 bases: TGCGCCAGCAGCCAAGACCCAGGGGCGCGGTACACCATATATTTT. Translating it yields CASSQDPGARYTIYF.

V is TRBV6-6 and J is TRBJ1-5; D possibly corresponds to TRBD1 (6 bases). The CDR3 contains 14 residues. Germline assignment: CDR1 MNHNY and CDR2 SVGAGI (reference sequence). V was pared by 7 bases and J by 5 bases, with 15 bases between. The CDR3 region has the DNA TGTGCCAGCACCTGGGAGGGGGGTTATCAGCCCCAGCATTTT. It is translated as CASTWEGGYQPQHF.

This rearrangement joins TRBV3-1 (or the pseudogene TRBV3-2) to TRBJ2-7, with TRBD1 matching 8 bases. From germline, CDR1 is LGHDT and CDR2 YNNKEL (reference sequence). The CDR3 has 15 residues. Trimming at V came to 1 base and at J to 4 bases, leaving 6 bases not matched to a gene. The CDR3 sequence is CASSQGPGGGYEQYF. The CDR3 DNA reads as TGTGCCAGCAGCCAAGGTCCAGGGGGCGGATACGAGCAGTACTTC.

On this clone: The germline gene is not matched at one end of the junction; a read error may be the cause. V usage is TRBV2 and J usage is TRBJ2-3, with 9 bases matching TRBD2. The length of the CDR3 is 11 residues. The germline CDR1 and CDR2 sequences are SNHLY and FYNNEI. Here the CDR3 reads CASSAGLAPNF. The CDR3 DNA is TGTGCCAGCAGTGCGGGACTAGCCCCTAATTTT.

The chain carries TRBV29-1 and TRBJ2-2, with a tentative D call TRBD2 (5 bases). V was clipped by 2 bases and J by 6 bases, with 16 bases between them. CDR1 SQVTM and CDR2 ANQGSEA come from the germline V gene. The CDR3 extends over 15 amino acids. The CDR3 loop is CSVEPSSGKAGELFF. In nucleotides, the CDR3 is TGCAGCGTTGAACCTTCTTCCGGGAAGGCCGGGGAGCTGTTTTTT.